Reported below is one TCR beta chain. The ends lost 5 bases at V and 7 bases at J; junction bases unmatched: 13. Germline V gives CDR1 SGHVS, CDR2 FNYEAQ. The CDR3 covers 15 residues. This record belongs to a study of control samples from healthy donors and cancer patients. Assay used: immunoSEQ multiplex PCR; TCRdb lists only in-frame clones, some missing. Here the sample spans over 10,000 clones, roughly 79% being singletons. The rearrangement uses TRBV7-6 and TRBJ1-1; 7 bases line up with TRBD1. This sequence was found in a male donor with melanoma. The sequencing input was formalin-fixed, paraffin-embedded tissue. In nucleotides, the CDR3 is TGTGCCAGCAGCCAACTCCAACAGGGGATTAGTGAAGCTTTCTTT. Encoded protein: CASSQLQQGISEAFF.